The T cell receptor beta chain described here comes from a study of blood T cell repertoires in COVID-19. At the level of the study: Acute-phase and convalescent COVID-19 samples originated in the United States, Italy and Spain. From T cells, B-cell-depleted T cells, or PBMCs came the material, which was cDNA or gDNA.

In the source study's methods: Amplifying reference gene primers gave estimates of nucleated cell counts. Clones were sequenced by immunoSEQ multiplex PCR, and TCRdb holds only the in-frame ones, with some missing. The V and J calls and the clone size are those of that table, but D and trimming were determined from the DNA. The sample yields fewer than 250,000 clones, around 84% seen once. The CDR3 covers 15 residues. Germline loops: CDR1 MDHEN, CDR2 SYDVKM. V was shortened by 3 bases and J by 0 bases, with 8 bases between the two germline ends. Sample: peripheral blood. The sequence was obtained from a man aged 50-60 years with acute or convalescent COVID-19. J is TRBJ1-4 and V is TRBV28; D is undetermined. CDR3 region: CASSLSGPTNEKLFF. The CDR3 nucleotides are TGTGCCAGCAGTTTGTCTGGGCCAACTAATGAAAAACTGTTTTTT.